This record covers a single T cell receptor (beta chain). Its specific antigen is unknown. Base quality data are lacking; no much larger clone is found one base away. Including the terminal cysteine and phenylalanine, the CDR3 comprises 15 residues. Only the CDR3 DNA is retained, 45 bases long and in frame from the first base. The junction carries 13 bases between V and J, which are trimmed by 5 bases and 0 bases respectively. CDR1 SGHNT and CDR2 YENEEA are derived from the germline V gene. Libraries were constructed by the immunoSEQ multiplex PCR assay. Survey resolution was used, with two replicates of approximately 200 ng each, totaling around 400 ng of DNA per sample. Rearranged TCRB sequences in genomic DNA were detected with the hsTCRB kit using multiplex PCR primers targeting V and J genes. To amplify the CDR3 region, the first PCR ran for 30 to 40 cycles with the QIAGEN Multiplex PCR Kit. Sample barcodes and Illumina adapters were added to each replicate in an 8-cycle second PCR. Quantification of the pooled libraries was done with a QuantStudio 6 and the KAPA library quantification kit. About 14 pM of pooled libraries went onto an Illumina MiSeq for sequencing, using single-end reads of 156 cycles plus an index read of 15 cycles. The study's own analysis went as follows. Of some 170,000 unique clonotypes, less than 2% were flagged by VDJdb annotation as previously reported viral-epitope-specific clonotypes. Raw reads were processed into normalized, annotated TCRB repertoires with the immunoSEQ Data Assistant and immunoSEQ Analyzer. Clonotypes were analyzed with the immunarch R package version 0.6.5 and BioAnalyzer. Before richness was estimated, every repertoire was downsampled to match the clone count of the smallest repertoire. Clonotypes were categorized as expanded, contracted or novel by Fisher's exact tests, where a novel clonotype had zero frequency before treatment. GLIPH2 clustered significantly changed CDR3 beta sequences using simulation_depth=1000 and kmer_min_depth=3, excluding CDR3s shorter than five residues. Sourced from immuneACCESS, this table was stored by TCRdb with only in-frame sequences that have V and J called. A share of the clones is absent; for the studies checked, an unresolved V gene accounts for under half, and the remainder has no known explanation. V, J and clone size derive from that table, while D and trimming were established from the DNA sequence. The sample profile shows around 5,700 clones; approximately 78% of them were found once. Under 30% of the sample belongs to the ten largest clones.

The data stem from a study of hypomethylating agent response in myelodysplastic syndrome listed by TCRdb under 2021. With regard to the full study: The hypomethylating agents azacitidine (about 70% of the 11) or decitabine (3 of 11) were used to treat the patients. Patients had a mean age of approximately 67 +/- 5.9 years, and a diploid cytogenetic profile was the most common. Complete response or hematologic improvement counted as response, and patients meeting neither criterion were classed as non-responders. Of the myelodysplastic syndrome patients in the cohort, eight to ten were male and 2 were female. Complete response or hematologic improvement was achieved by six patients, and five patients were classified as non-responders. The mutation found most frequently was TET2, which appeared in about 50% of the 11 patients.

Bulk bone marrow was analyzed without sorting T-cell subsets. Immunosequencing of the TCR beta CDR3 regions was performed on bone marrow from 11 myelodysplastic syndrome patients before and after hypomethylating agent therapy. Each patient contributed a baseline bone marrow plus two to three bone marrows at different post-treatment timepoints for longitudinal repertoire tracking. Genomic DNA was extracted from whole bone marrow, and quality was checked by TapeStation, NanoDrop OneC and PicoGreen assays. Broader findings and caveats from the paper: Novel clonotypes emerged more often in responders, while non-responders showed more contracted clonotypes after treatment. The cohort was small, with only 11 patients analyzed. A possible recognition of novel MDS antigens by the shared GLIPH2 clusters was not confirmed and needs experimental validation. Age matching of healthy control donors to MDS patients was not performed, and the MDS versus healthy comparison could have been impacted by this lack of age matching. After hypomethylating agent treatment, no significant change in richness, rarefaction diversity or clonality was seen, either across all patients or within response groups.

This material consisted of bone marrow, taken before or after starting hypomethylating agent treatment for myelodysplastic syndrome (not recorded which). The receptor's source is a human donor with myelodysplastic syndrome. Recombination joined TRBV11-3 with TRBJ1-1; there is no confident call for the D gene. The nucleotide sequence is TGTGCCAGCAGCCTAGGTGGGATCATGAACACTGAAGCTTTCTTT. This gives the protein CASSLGGIMNTEAFF.